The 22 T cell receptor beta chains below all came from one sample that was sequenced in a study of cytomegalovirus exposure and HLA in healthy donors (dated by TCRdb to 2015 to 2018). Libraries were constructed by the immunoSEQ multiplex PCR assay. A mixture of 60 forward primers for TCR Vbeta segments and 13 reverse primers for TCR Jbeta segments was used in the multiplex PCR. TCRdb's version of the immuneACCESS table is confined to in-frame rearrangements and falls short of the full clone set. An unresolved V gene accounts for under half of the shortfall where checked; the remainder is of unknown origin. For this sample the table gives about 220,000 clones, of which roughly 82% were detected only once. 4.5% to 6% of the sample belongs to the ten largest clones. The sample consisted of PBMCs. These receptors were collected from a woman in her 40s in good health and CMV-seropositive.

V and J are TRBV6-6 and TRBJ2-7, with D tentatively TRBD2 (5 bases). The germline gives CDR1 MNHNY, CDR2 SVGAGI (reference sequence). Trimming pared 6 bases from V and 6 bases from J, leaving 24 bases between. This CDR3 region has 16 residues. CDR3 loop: CASSPPGDRVSREQYF. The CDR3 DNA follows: TGTGCCAGCAGCCCCCCCGGGGATAGAGTATCTCGCGAGCAGTACTTC.

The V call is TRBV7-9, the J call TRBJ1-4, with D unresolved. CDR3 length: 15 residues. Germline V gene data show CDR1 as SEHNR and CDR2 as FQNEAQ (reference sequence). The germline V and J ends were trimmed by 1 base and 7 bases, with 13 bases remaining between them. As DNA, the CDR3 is TGTGCCAGCAGCTTAGATTGGGCAAGAAGTGAAAAACTGTTTTTT. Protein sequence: CASSLDWARSEKLFF.

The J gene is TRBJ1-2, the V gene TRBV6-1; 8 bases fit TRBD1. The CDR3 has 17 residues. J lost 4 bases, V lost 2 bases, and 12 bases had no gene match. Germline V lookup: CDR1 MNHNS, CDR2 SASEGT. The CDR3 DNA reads TGTGCCAGCAGTGAAAACCTGGGCAGGGGGCAGGTCTATGGCTACACCTTC. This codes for CASSENLGRGQVYGYTF.

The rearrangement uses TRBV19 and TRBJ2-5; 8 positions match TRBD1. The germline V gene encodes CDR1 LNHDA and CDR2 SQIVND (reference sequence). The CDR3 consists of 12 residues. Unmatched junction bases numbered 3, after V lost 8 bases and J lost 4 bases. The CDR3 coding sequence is TGTGCCAGTCAGGGGGCGGGAGAGACCCAGTACTTC. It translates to CASQGAGETQYF.

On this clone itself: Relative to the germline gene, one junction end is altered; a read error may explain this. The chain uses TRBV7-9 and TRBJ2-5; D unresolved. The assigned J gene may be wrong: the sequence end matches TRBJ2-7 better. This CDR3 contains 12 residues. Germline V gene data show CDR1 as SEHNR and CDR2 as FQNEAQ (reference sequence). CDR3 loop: CSSSLIPYEQYF. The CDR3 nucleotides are TGTTCCAGCAGCCTAATCCCCTACGAGCAGTACTTC.

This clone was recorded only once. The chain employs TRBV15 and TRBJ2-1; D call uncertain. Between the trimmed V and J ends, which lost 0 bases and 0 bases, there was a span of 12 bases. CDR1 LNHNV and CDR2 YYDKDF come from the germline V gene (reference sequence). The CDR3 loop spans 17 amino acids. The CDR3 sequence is CATSRDGQQSSYNEQFF. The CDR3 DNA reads TGTGCCACCAGCAGAGATGGGCAACAGAGCTCCTACAATGAGCAGTTCTTC.

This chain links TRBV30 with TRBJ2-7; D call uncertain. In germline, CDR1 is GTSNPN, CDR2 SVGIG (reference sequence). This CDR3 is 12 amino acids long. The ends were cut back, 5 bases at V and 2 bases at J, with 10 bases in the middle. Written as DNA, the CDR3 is TGTGCCTGGGGTCTTGGGCCCTACGAGCAGTACTTC. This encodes CAWGLGPYEQYF.

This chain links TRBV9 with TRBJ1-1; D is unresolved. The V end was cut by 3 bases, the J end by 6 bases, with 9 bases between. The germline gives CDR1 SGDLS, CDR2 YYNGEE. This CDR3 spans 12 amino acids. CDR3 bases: TGTGCCAGCAGCGGGGCCGGGGCTGAAGCTTTCTTT. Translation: CASSGAGAEAFF.

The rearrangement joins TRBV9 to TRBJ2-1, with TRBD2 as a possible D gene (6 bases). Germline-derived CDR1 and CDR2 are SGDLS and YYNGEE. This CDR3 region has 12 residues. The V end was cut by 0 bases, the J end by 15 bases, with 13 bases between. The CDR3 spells CASSVDGRDRFF. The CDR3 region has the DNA TGTGCCAGCAGCGTAGATGGGCGGGATAGGTTCTTC.

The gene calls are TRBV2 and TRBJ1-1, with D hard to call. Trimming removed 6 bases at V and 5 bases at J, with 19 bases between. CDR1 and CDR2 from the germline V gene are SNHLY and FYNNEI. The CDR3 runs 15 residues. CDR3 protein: CASSLERAVGTEAFF. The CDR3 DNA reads TGTGCCAGCAGCCTGGAGAGGGCCGTGGGGACTGAAGCTTTCTTT.

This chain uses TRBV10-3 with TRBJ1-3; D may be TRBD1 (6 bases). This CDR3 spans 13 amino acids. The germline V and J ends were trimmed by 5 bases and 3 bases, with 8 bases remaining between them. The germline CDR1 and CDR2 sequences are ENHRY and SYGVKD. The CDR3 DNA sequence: TGTGCCATCAGTTCGGGACATGGAAACACCATATATTTT. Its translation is CAISSGHGNTIYF.

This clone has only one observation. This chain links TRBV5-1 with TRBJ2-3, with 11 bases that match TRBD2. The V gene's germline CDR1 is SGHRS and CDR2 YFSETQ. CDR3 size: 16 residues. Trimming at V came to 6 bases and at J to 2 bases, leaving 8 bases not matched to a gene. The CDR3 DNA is TGCGCCAGCAAGCCGGGACTAGCGGTCTTCACAGATACGCAGTATTTT. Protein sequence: CASKPGLAVFTDTQYF.

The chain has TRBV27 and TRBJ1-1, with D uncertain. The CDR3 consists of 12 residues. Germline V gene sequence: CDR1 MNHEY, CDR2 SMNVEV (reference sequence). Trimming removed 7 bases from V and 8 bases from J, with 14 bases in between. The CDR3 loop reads CASITPGVEAFF. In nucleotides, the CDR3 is TGTGCCAGCATCACCCCCGGAGTCGAAGCTTTCTTT.

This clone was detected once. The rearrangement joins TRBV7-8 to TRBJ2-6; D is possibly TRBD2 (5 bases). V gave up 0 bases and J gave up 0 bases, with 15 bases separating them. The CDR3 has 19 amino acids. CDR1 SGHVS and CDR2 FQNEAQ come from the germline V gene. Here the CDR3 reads CASSLARAVSSSGANVLTF. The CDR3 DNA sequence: TGTGCCAGCAGCTTAGCGCGGGCAGTTTCTAGCTCTGGGGCCAACGTCCTGACTTTC.

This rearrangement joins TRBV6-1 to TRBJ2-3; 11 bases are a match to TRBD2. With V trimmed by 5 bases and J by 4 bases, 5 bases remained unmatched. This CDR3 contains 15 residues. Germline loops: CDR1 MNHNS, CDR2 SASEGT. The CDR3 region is CASSFTSGSSDTQYF. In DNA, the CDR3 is TGTGCCAGCAGTTTCACTAGCGGGAGTTCAGATACGCAGTATTTT.

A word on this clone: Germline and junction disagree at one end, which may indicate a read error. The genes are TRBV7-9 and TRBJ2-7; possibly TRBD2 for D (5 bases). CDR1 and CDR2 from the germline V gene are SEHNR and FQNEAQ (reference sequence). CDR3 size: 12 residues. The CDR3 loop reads CSSRSTSDEQYF. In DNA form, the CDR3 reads TGTTCCAGCAGATCTACTAGTGACGAGCAGTACTTC.

CDR3 in amino acids: CATSGGAGTGELFF. For the CDR3, the DNA is TGCGCCACTAGCGGGGGGGCCGGTACCGGGGAGCTGTTTTTT. The rearrangement joins TRBV4-1 to TRBJ2-2; TRBD2 matches 12 bases. CDR1 is MGHRA, CDR2 YSYEKL, per germline. The CDR3 length is 14 residues. The junction had 5 bases not matched to a gene; V was cut back by 10 bases and J by 5 bases.

CDR3 in amino acids: CASSPRTASYEQYF. Written as DNA, the CDR3 is TGCGCCAGCAGCCCTCGGACAGCAAGCTACGAGCAGTACTTC. The rearrangement joins TRBV5-1 to TRBJ2-7; tentatively, D is TRBD1 (6 bases). The CDR3 loop spans 14 amino acids. Between the trimmed V and J ends, which lost 4 bases and 3 bases, there was a span of 14 bases. CDR1 SGHRS and CDR2 YFSETQ come from the germline V gene. Combining the CDR3 with reference TRBV5-1 and TRBJ2-7 gives the whole variable domain KAGVTQTPRYLIKTRGQQVTLSCSPISGHRSVSWYQQTPGQGLQFLFEYFSETQRNKGNFPGRFSGRQFSNSRSEMNVSTLELGDSALYLCASSPRTASYEQYFGPGTRLTVT.

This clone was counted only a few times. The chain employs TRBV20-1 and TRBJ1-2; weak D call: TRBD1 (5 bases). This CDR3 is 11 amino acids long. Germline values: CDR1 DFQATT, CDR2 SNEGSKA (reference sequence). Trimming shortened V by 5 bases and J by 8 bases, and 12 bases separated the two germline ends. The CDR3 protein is CSASTAWGYTF. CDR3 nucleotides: TGCAGTGCTTCGACAGCATGGGGCTACACCTTC.

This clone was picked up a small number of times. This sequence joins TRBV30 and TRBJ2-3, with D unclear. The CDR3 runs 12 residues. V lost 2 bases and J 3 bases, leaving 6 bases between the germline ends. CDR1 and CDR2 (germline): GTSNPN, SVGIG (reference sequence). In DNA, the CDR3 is TGTGCCTGGAGTCACAGAACAGATACGCAGTATTTT. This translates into CAWSHRTDTQYF.

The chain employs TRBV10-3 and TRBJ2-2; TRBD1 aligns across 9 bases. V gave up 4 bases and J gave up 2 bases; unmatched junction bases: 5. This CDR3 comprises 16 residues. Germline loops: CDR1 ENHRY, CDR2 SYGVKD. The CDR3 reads CAISVGQGTNTGELFF. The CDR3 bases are TGTGCCATCAGTGTTGGACAGGGGACAAACACCGGGGAGCTGTTTTTT.

CDR3 DNA: TGTGCCAGCACCAGGGACAGCCATGGCTACACCTTC. Translating it yields CASTRDSHGYTF. This chain connects TRBV6-6 to TRBJ1-2, with TRBD1 identical over 7 bases. The V and J ends lost 7 bases and 6 bases, in that order; junction bases with no gene match: 5. Per the germline V gene, CDR1 is MNHNY and CDR2 is SVGAGI (reference sequence). The CDR3 is made up of 12 amino acids.